Below are 25 T cell receptor beta chains sequenced from a single sample in a study of cytomegalovirus exposure and HLA in healthy donors. Primers included in the PCR were 60 Vbeta and 13 Jbeta primers. The table came from immunoSEQ multiplex PCR; TCRdb's copy has only in-frame clones and leaves some out. Its listing shows some 82,000 clones. Source material: PBMCs. Source of these receptors: a woman in her twenties or thirties in good health and CMV-seronegative.

The chain has TRBV18 and TRBJ2-1; 9 bases agree with TRBD2. This CDR3 contains 16 residues. Germline CDR1 is KGHSH and CDR2 is LQKENI. Trimming cost V 0 bases and J 7 bases; bases outside gene matches: 7. CDR3 residues: CASSPPRGGAVNEQFF. As DNA, the CDR3 is TGTGCCAGCTCACCACCACGCGGGGGGGCCGTTAATGAGCAGTTCTTC. The complete variable domain, with remaining parts taken from reference TRBV18 and TRBJ2-1, reads NAGVMQNPRHLVRRRGQEARLRCSPMKGHSHVYWYRQLPEEGLKFMVYLQKENIIDESGMPKERFSAEFPKEGPSILRIQQVVRGDSAAYFCASSPPRGGAVNEQFFGPGTRLTVL.

This sequence joins TRBV7-9 and TRBJ1-6; tentatively, D is TRBD1 (6 bases). In germline, CDR1 is SEHNR, CDR2 FQNEAQ (reference sequence). V was pared by 7 bases and J by 7 bases, with 14 bases between. The CDR3 consists of 14 residues. CDR3 loop: CASTKQGANSPLHF. CDR3 nucleotides: TGTGCCAGCACCAAACAGGGAGCAAATTCACCCCTCCACTTT.

This chain uses TRBV9 with TRBJ2-7; the D gene is possibly TRBD2 (5 bases). V was shortened by 3 bases and J by 7 bases, with 14 bases between the two germline ends. The CDR3 covers 13 residues. The germline V gene encodes CDR1 SGDLS and CDR2 YYNGEE. CDR3 sequence reads: CASSGGQRGEQYF. The CDR3 nucleotides read TGTGCCAGCAGCGGCGGCCAACGCGGGGAGCAGTACTTC.

CDR3 DNA sequence: TGTGCCAGCTCACCATCTCCGGGAGCAGATACGCAGTATTTT. It encodes CASSPSPGADTQYF. The chain uses TRBV18 and TRBJ2-3; D might be TRBD2 (6 bases). The germline CDR1 and CDR2 sequences are KGHSH and LQKENI. Trimming took off 2 bases at V and 4 bases at J, with 10 bases between the two ends. The CDR3 sequence is 14 residues long.

V gene TRBV6-4 combines with J gene TRBJ2-1, with TRBD1 matching 9 bases. Germline loops: CDR1 MRHNA, CDR2 SNTAGT. The V and J ends lost 8 bases and 10 bases, in that order; junction bases with no gene match: 15. The CDR3 is 15 residues long. DNA for the CDR3: TGTGCCAGCTCGACAGGGGGGGGCGCCCAGAACGAGCAGTTCTTC. Translated, it gives CASSTGGGAQNEQFF.

The chain has TRBV5-1 and TRBJ2-7; TRBD2 matches at 10 bases. The length of the CDR3 is 13 residues. J lost 5 bases, V lost 4 bases, and 3 bases had no gene match. Germline V lookup: CDR1 SGHRS, CDR2 YFSETQ. CDR3: CASSGLAGDEQYF. CDR3 nucleotides: TGCGCCAGCAGCGGCCTAGCGGGAGACGAGCAGTACTTC.

The genes are TRBV13 and TRBJ1-2, with D hard to call. Trimming cost V 6 bases and J 2 bases, with 16 bases left between them. Per germline, CDR1 PRHDT and CDR2 FYEKMQ (reference sequence). This CDR3 has 15 amino acids. This chain's CDR3 is CASSNDTQKNYGYTF. The CDR3 coding sequence is TGTGCCAGCAGTAACGACACGCAGAAGAACTATGGCTACACCTTC.

About this clone: Mismatch with germline at one junction end may stem from a read error. The V gene is TRBV30, the J gene TRBJ2-3, with 11 bases that match TRBD2. The germline V gene has CDR1 GTSNPN and CDR2 SVGIG (reference sequence). This CDR3 region has 15 residues. DNA for the CDR3: TGTGCCGGGAGTCCTCTAGCGGGAGGTACAGATACGCAGTATTTT. Amino acids: CAGSPLAGGTDTQYF.

The genes are TRBV30 and TRBJ2-4; D possibly corresponds to TRBD1 (6 bases). Per germline, CDR1 GTSNPN and CDR2 SVGIG (reference sequence). This CDR3 has 15 residues. Trimming removed 1 base from V and 2 bases from J, with 12 bases in between. The CDR3 region is CAWSGQGIPKNIQYF. CDR3 in DNA: TGTGCCTGGAGTGGGCAGGGGATACCCAAAAACATTCAGTACTTC.

The chain uses TRBV5-6 and TRBJ1-2, with 8 positions matching TRBD1. In germline, CDR1 is SGHDT, CDR2 YYEEEE. Trimming took 3 bases from V and 7 from J; bases not matched to a gene: 11. This CDR3 comprises 15 residues. DNA of the CDR3: TGTGCCAGCAGCTCCTCCCCAGGGGGCGCCGGTGGCTACACCTTC. Translation gives CASSSSPGGAGGYTF.

The gene calls are TRBV29-1 and TRBJ2-1; TRBD1 agrees at 8 bases. With 4 bases clipped from V and 8 bases from J, the junction kept 22 bases outside the gene matches. This CDR3 is built from 18 residues. CDR1 SQVTM and CDR2 ANQGSEA come from the germline V gene. Here the CDR3 reads CSVGTGGDTGTRGDEQFF. DNA for the CDR3: TGCAGCGTTGGTACAGGGGGTGATACCGGAACGAGGGGCGATGAGCAGTTCTTC.

CDR3 sequence reads: CASSAEDSGANVLTF. DNA for the CDR3: TGTGCCAGCTCAGCCGAGGACTCTGGGGCCAACGTCCTGACTTTC. The chain carries TRBV18 and TRBJ2-6; D gene uncertain. CDR1 is KGHSH and CDR2 is LQKENI in the germline V gene. V shed 5 bases and J shed 0 bases, with 8 bases lying between them. This CDR3 has 15 amino acids.

The rearrangement links TRBV6-5 to TRBJ1-1; D not certain. The CDR3 covers 15 residues. V lost 2 bases, J lost 11 bases, and 21 bases lay in between. From germline, CDR1 is MNHEY and CDR2 SVGAGI. The CDR3 DNA reads as TGTGCCAGCAGTTACGCCCCCCCAAGGAATTCGGAGGCTTTCTTT. It is translated as CASSYAPPRNSEAFF.

V is TRBV7-2 and J is TRBJ1-2; D unresolved. Germline CDR1 reads SGHTA; CDR2 reads FQGNSA. The germline V and J ends were trimmed by 2 bases and 2 bases, with 12 bases remaining between them. CDR3 length: 15 residues. CDR3 amino acids: CASSLRPGANYGYTF. The DNA of the CDR3 is TGTGCCAGCAGCTTAAGACCGGGTGCCAACTATGGCTACACCTTC.

The V and J genes are TRBV7-2 and TRBJ2-7; the D is unclear. CDR1 and CDR2 from the germline V gene are SGHTA and FQGNSA. The CDR3 loop spans 12 amino acids. The V end lost 2 bases, the J end lost 3 bases, and 5 bases lay between the germline ends. The CDR3 here is CASSLNGYEQYF. The CDR3 DNA reads TGTGCCAGCAGCTTAAACGGCTACGAGCAGTACTTC.

This chain links TRBV6-4 with TRBJ2-2, with 7 bases fitting TRBD1. CDR3 size: 15 residues. Losses at the gene ends were 4 bases for V and 7 bases for J; bases not matched to a gene: 9. Germline-derived CDR1 and CDR2 are MRHNA and SNTAGT. CDR3 sequence reads: CASSAGDRAVGELFF. In DNA form, the CDR3 reads TGTGCCAGCAGTGCTGGAGACAGGGCGGTCGGGGAGCTGTTTTTT.

This chain links TRBV18 with TRBJ1-3, with 7 nucleotides matching TRBD1. CDR1 and CDR2 from the germline V gene are KGHSH and LQKENI. The CDR3 extends over 17 amino acids. Germline trimming cut 3 bases from V and 0 bases from J; bases unmatched to any gene: 8. CDR3 sequence: CASSPLRDRPSGNTIYF. Here the CDR3 DNA reads TGTGCCAGCTCACCCCTCCGGGACAGACCCTCTGGAAACACCATATATTTT.

The V and J genes are TRBV5-1 and TRBJ2-1; 11 nucleotides match TRBD2. Germline V gene lookup returns CDR1 SGHRS and CDR2 YFSETQ. This CDR3 is 19 amino acids long. The V gene end was trimmed by 1 base and the J gene end by 0 bases; junction bases not matched to a gene: 9. The CDR3 here is CASSLTALAGGTSYNEQFF. CDR3 bases: TGCGCCAGCAGCTTGACTGCCCTAGCGGGGGGAACCTCCTACAATGAGCAGTTCTTC.

J is TRBJ2-7 and V is TRBV2; TRBD1 aligns across 8 bases. The trim removed 11 bases at V and 7 bases at J, leaving 7 bases unmatched. The CDR3 runs 11 residues. Germline V gives CDR1 SNHLY, CDR2 FYNNEI. In DNA, the CDR3 is TGTGCCGGGGCAGGGGGCAATGAGCAGTACTTC. It codes for CAGAGGNEQYF.

This sequence joins TRBV29-1 and TRBJ1-2; 9 bases line up with TRBD1. CDR3 length equals 13 residues. Looked up from germline, CDR1 is SQVTM and CDR2 is ANQGSEA. With 6 bases clipped from V and 2 bases from J, the junction kept 4 bases outside the gene matches. The CDR3 here is CSVWDRVNYGYTF. The DNA of the CDR3 is TGCAGCGTATGGGACAGGGTAAACTATGGCTACACCTTC.

The chain is built from TRBV18 and TRBJ2-1, with TRBD1 identical over 10 bases. Germline V gene lookup returns CDR1 KGHSH and CDR2 LQKENI. Trimming at V came to 3 bases and at J to 7 bases, leaving 9 bases not matched to a gene. There are 16 residues in the CDR3. The CDR3 is CASSPLARTGGNEQFF. The CDR3 DNA follows: TGTGCCAGCTCACCCCTCGCCCGGACAGGGGGTAATGAGCAGTTCTTC. Together with reference TRBV18 and TRBJ2-1, the CDR3 gives the full variable domain: NAGVMQNPRHLVRRRGQEARLRCSPMKGHSHVYWYRQLPEEGLKFMVYLQKENIIDESGMPKERFSAEFPKEGPSILRIQQVVRGDSAAYFCASSPLARTGGNEQFFGPGTRLTVL.

The V call is TRBV29-1, the J call TRBJ2-2; D remains unclear. The V gene lost 7 bases and the J gene lost 0 bases, with 9 bases spanning the gap. The germline V gene encodes CDR1 SQVTM and CDR2 ANQGSEA. The CDR3 extends over 13 amino acids. The CDR3 is CSATESNTGELFF. The CDR3 coding sequence is TGCAGCGCGACGGAGTCGAACACCGGGGAGCTGTTTTTT.

The rearrangement uses TRBV5-1 and TRBJ1-6, with 7 bases aligning to TRBD1. The CDR3 runs 13 residues. V dropped 4 bases and J dropped 5; count of bases not matched to a gene: 0. Germline V gives CDR1 SGHRS, CDR2 YFSETQ. The CDR3 sequence is CASSQGDNSPLHF. DNA of the CDR3: TGCGCCAGCAGCCAGGGGGATAATTCACCCCTCCACTTT.

The V gene is TRBV4-1, the J gene TRBJ2-3; no clear D gene. The germline V gene has CDR1 MGHRA and CDR2 YSYEKL. The CDR3 is 14 amino acids. V lost 6 bases to trimming and J lost 6 bases, with 16 bases between them. CDR3 nucleotides: TGCGCCAGCAGACTGGGCCAGGCAGGTGATACGCAGTATTTT. It is translated as CASRLGQAGDTQYF.

The J gene is TRBJ1-2, the V gene TRBV30; D ambiguous. The CDR3 covers 14 residues. Germline V gene lookup returns CDR1 GTSNPN and CDR2 SVGIG (reference sequence). The V and J ends lost 2 bases and 3 bases respectively, with 13 bases between them. In DNA, the CDR3 is TGTGCCTGGAGTCAATTCCTTCAGGACTATGGCTACACCTTC. This translates into CAWSQFLQDYGYTF. Based on the CDR3 plus reference TRBV30 and TRBJ1-2, the full variable domain is SQTIHQWPATLVQPVGSPLSLECTVEGTSNPNLYWYRQAAGRGLQLLFYSVGIGQISSEVPQNLSASRPQDRQFILSSKKLLLSDSGFYLCAWSQFLQDYGYTFGSGTRLTVV.